The T cell receptor beta chain under discussion was sequenced for a study of control samples from healthy donors and cancer patients. TCRdb's table, derived via immunoSEQ multiplex PCR, lists solely in-frame clones and lacks some. The table lists roughly 45,000 clones, 90% to 95% of them singletons. Trimming took 6 bases from V and 0 from J, leaving 8 bases between them. Germline loops: CDR1 MNHEY, CDR2 SVGEGT. This CDR3 is 13 amino acids long. This clonotype originated in a man aged 25 to 40 with colorectal cancer. Sequenced: PBMCs. This sequence joins TRBV6-2 or TRBV6-3 and TRBJ1-1; D unresolved. CDR3 sequence: CASSLGMNTEAFF. The CDR3 DNA sequence: TGTGCCAGCAGCTTGGGTATGAACACTGAAGCTTTCTTT.